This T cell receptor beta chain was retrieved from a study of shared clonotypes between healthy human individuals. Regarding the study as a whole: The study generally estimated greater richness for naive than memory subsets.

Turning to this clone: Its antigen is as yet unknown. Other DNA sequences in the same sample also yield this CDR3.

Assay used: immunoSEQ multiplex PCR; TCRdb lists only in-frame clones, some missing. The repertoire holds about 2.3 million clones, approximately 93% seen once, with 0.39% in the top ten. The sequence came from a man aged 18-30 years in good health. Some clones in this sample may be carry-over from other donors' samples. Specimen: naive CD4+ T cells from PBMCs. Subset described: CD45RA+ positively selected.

DNA of the CDR3: TGTGCCAGCAGTGAAGCGCCGGGCCGGGGAGATACGCAGTATTTT. Encoded protein: CASSEAPGRGDTQYF. This sequence joins TRBV6-1 and TRBJ2-3; D perhaps matches TRBD2 (5 bases). There are 15 residues in the CDR3. Looked up from germline, CDR1 is MNHNS and CDR2 is SASEGT. V dropped 0 bases and J dropped 5 bases, with 12 bases sitting between them.